The rows below give T cell receptor beta chains drawn from one sample of a study of shared clonotypes between healthy human individuals. Sequencing was performed with immunoSEQ multiplex PCR; in TCRdb, only in-frame clones are kept and a portion is missing. This repertoire shows about 2.2 million clones, about 93% found once; its top ten account for under 2%. Material for sequencing was naive CD8+ T cells from PBMCs. These receptors were obtained from a man younger than 35 in good health. Some clones in this sample may be carry-over from other donors' samples. CDR3s include the opening cysteine and the closing phenylalanine or tryptophan. D genes are given only for firm matches. A clone size is listed for some rows: how often the clone was seen (once, few, many), or a class if it is expanded.

J | size | V | D | CDR3 | DNA
TRBJ2-7 | - | TRBV7-9 | - | CASSLARRFPTYEQYF | TGTGCCAGCAGCTTAGCTCGCAGGTTCCCTACCTACGAGCAGTACTTC
TRBJ2-1 | once | TRBV11-2 | - | CASSLSDNEQFF | TGTGCCAGCAGCCTCAGTGACAATGAGCAGTTCTTC
TRBJ2-1 | few | TRBV6-5 | - | CASSYSSYNEQFF | TGTGCCAGCAGTTACTCATCCTACAATGAGCAGTTCTTC
TRBJ2-1 | - | TRBV21-1 | - | CASSKDGPLLAGGPYNEQFF | TGTGCCAGCAGCAAAGATGGCCCCCTGCTAGCGGGAGGGCCCTACAATGAGCAGTTCTTC
TRBJ2-7 | - | TRBV27 | TRBD2 | CASSPGLAGKVEQYF | TGTGCCAGCAGTCCCGGACTAGCGGGAAAGGTCGAGCAGTACTTC
TRBJ2-3 | - | TRBV27 | TRBD2 | CASRDVAGSVTDTQYF | TGTGCCAGCAGGGATGTAGCGGGGTCCGTTACAGATACGCAGTATTTT
TRBJ2-7 | - | TRBV19 | TRBD2 | CASSMDSGRSYEQYF | TGTGCCAGTAGTATGGATAGCGGGAGATCGTACGAGCAGTACTTC
TRBJ2-1 | - | TRBV27 | - | CASSLSGGSYNEQFF | TGTGCCAGCAGTTTATCGGGGGGATCCTACAATGAGCAGTTCTTC
TRBJ2-7 | - | TRBV28 | - | CASSTTGRTYEQYF | TGTGCCAGCAGTACCACGGGACGAACTTACGAGCAGTACTTC
TRBJ2-1 | - | TRBV7-9 | - | CASSPGLPNEQFF | TGTGCCAGCAGCCCGGGACTGCCAAATGAGCAGTTCTTC
TRBJ1-5 | - | TRBV18 | TRBD1 | CASYGQGANQPQHF | TGTGCCAGCTATGGACAGGGTGCGAATCAGCCCCAGCATTTT
TRBJ2-1 | - | TRBV6-5 | TRBD1 | CASSPQGVSYNEQFF | TGTGCCAGCAGTCCACAGGGGGTTTCCTACAATGAGCAGTTCTTC
TRBJ2-1 | - | TRBV5-1 | - | CASSVSYRGNEQFF | TGCGCCAGCAGCGTCAGCTACAGAGGCAATGAGCAGTTCTTC
TRBJ1-5 | - | TRBV7-9 | - | CASSLEQGPPGNQPQHF | TGTGCCAGCAGCTTAGAACAAGGACCCCCGGGAAATCAGCCCCAGCATTTT
TRBJ2-1 | once | TRBV6-5 | - | CASSSPVGEQFF | TGTGCCAGCAGCTCGCCCGTGGGTGAGCAGTTCTTC
TRBJ2-7 | - | TRBV2 | TRBD2 | CASSEAGRVGGYEQYF | TGTGCCAGCAGTGAAGCAGGGAGGGTAGGTGGCTACGAGCAGTACTTC
TRBJ2-7 | - | TRBV10-1 | - | CASSDEGSEQYF | TGCGCCAGCAGTGACGAGGGTTCCGAGCAGTACTTC
TRBJ1-4 | - | TRBV4-1 | TRBD1 | CADRSRDSGGRGEKLFF | TGCGCCGACAGGTCCCGGGACAGTGGGGGAAGAGGCGAAAAACTGTTTTTT
TRBJ2-1 | - | TRBV28 | - | CASRMAHEQFF | TGTGCCAGCAGAATGGCCCATGAGCAGTTCTTC
TRBJ1-1 | - | TRBV4-3 | TRBD1 | CASSQDWTGTEAFF | TGCGCCAGCAGCCAAGATTGGACAGGTACTGAAGCTTTCTTT
TRBJ1-2 | - | TRBV6-6 | TRBD1 | CASSYYGTDGYTF | TGTGCCAGCAGCTACTACGGGACAGATGGCTACACCTTC
TRBJ1-6 | - | TRBV4-1 | - | CASSQEGGRSYNSPLHF | TGCGCCAGCAGCCAAGAAGGGGGAAGATCCTATAATTCACCCCTCCACTTT
TRBJ2-7 | - | TRBV5-1 | - | CASSFTIDYEQYF | TGCGCCAGCAGCTTCACGATCGATTACGAGCAGTACTTC
TRBJ2-1 | once | TRBV28 | - | CASREGGLRYNEQFF | TGTGCCAGCAGGGAGGGTGGACTACGATACAATGAGCAGTTCTTC
TRBJ1-4 | - | TRBV19 | - | CASSTSPGGATFEKLFF | TGTGCCAGTAGTACCTCCCCGGGAGGGGCGACCTTCGAAAAACTGTTTTTT
TRBJ1-2 | - | TRBV27 | - | CASSFSAGEKNYGYTF | TGTGCCAGCAGTTTCAGTGCAGGGGAGAAGAACTATGGCTACACCTTC
TRBJ1-1 | - | TRBV10-3 | - | CAITPERGKAFF | TGTGCCATCACGCCAGAAAGGGGTAAAGCTTTCTTT
TRBJ2-1 | - | TRBV10-3 | TRBD1 | CAISWGRRDREPGEQFF | TGTGCCATCAGTTGGGGTCGACGGGACAGGGAACCAGGGGAGCAGTTCTTC
TRBJ2-3 | - | TRBV5-1 | - | CASSLFPGPDTQYF | TGCGCCAGCAGCCTTTTCCCAGGACCAGATACGCAGTATTTT
TRBJ2-5 | - | TRBV5-1 | TRBD2 | CASSSTSGLETQYF | TGCGCCAGCAGCTCGACTAGCGGGCTAGAGACCCAGTACTTC
TRBJ1-2 | - | TRBV4-1 | - | CASSQDTTVGLGRGYTF | TGCGCCAGCAGCCAAGATACAACAGTAGGGCTAGGTCGCGGCTACACCTTC
TRBJ2-7 | - | TRBV7-9 | - | CASSSWGYEQYF | TGTGCCAGCAGCTCCTGGGGATACGAGCAGTACTTC
TRBJ1-2 | once | TRBV30 | - | CAWSSGSNYGYTF | TGTGCCTGGAGTTCGGGCTCCAACTATGGCTACACCTTC
TRBJ2-1 | once | TRBV6-5 | TRBD1 | CASSYDRVREQFF | TGTGCCAGCAGTTATGACAGGGTCCGTGAGCAGTTCTTC
TRBJ2-7 | few | TRBV19 | - | CASSIGTGTYEQYF | TGTGCCAGTAGTATCGGTACAGGGACCTACGAGCAGTACTTC
TRBJ1-2 | - | TRBV27 | TRBD1 | CASSLSGQLNHGYTF | TGTGCCAGCAGTTTATCGGGACAGTTAAACCATGGCTACACCTTC
TRBJ2-3 | - | TRBV7-9 | - | CASSASEGALTDTQYF | TGTGCCAGCAGCGCTTCGGAGGGGGCCCTCACAGATACGCAGTATTTT
TRBJ2-7 | - | TRBV27 | - | CASSILLYEQYF | TGTGCCAGCAGTATCCTTCTCTACGAGCAGTACTTC
TRBJ2-1 | - | TRBV27 | - | CASSLGAGSYNEQFF | TGTGCCAGCAGCTTAGGCGCCGGATCCTACAATGAGCAGTTCTTC
TRBJ2-7 | - | TRBV10-1 | - | CASSESGEQYF | TGCGCCAGCAGTGAATCCGGGGAGCAGTACTTC
TRBJ2-7 | - | TRBV10-3 | - | CAISETAGRNYEQYF | TGTGCCATCAGTGAGACGGCGGGACGCAACTACGAGCAGTACTTC
TRBJ2-1 | - | TRBV29-1 | - | CSVRFRENNEQFF | TGCAGCGTTCGTTTCAGGGAGAACAATGAGCAGTTCTTC
TRBJ2-1 | - | TRBV12-1 | - | CASPRANEQFF | TGTGCCAGCCCCAGGGCGAATGAGCAGTTCTTC
TRBJ1-4 | - | TRBV15 | - | CATSMQVGGEKLFF | TGTGCCACCAGCATGCAGGTTGGAGGGGAAAAACTGTTTTTT
TRBJ2-2 | - | TRBV28 | - | CASSLTRRTGELFF | TGTGCCAGCAGTTTAACGCGTCGGACCGGGGAGCTGTTTTTT
TRBJ2-1 | - | TRBV27 | TRBD1 | CASKLGQGLDEQFF | TGTGCCAGCAAGTTGGGACAGGGGTTAGATGAGCAGTTCTTC
TRBJ2-1 | - | TRBV28 | - | CASSFFIEQFF | TGTGCCAGCAGTTTTTTCATTGAGCAGTTCTTC
TRBJ2-1 | - | TRBV29-1 | - | CSVRLRGRSYNEQFF | TGCAGCGTCAGACTCAGGGGACGTAGCTACAATGAGCAGTTCTTC